These T cell receptor beta chains were read from a single sample in a study of control samples from healthy donors and cancer patients. TCRdb's table, derived via immunoSEQ multiplex PCR, lists solely in-frame clones and lacks some. The sample yields 100,000 to 150,000 clones, roughly 90% seen once. Sequenced sample: blood. These receptors all come from a woman aged 50 to 60 in good health. The CDR3 runs from the conserved cysteine through the conserved F or W. The D gene is left open where the match is weak. Size tells how often a clone was seen (once, few, many) or the class of an expanded clone, and some rows leave it out.

clone_size: NA
v_call: TRBV19
j_call: TRBJ1-5
d_call: NA
cdr3_nt: TGTGCCAGCAGGGGCCCCGGTAATAGCAATCAGCCCCAGCATTTT
cdr3_aa: CASRGPGNSNQPQHF

clone_size: once
v_call: TRBV29-1
j_call: TRBJ2-3
d_call: NA
cdr3_nt: TGCAGCGTCGCAAACACAGATACGCAGTATTTT
cdr3_aa: CSVANTDTQYF

clone_size: NA
v_call: TRBV6-5
j_call: TRBJ2-2
d_call: TRBD1
cdr3_nt: TGTGCCAGCCGGGACAGGGGCACCGGGGAGCTGTTTTTT
cdr3_aa: CASRDRGTGELFF

clone_size: NA
v_call: TRBV28
j_call: TRBJ2-1
d_call: TRBD1
cdr3_nt: TGTGCCAGCAGCCCCGTGAGACAGGGTATCGGTGAGCAGTTCTTC
cdr3_aa: CASSPVRQGIGEQFF

clone_size: NA
v_call: TRBV3-1/TRBV3-2
j_call: TRBJ2-5
d_call: NA
cdr3_nt: TGTGCCAGCAGCCCCCCCCTAGAGACCCAGTACTTC
cdr3_aa: CASSPPLETQYF

clone_size: NA
v_call: TRBV7-2
j_call: TRBJ1-2
d_call: NA
cdr3_nt: TGTGCCAGCAGCTTGATTAGTCCGGCAGGTGGCTACACCTTC
cdr3_aa: CASSLISPAGGYTF

clone_size: NA
v_call: TRBV7-7
j_call: TRBJ2-2
d_call: NA
cdr3_nt: TGTGCTAGCAGCCCAGGGTGGGGGGCATCGGTCCCCGGGGAGCTGTTTTTT
cdr3_aa: CASSPGWGASVPGELFF

clone_size: NA
v_call: TRBV28
j_call: TRBJ2-7
d_call: NA
cdr3_nt: TGTGCCAGCAGTTTCATTCGAATTGGATACGAGCAGTACTTC
cdr3_aa: CASSFIRIGYEQYF

clone_size: NA
v_call: TRBV10-3
j_call: TRBJ2-2
d_call: NA
cdr3_nt: TGTGCCATCCAGGGATCGGGGGAGCTGTTTTTT
cdr3_aa: CAIQGSGELFF

clone_size: NA
v_call: TRBV5-6
j_call: TRBJ2-7
d_call: NA
cdr3_nt: TGTGCCAGCAGCTTGCGGGGTTCCTACGAGCAGTACTTC
cdr3_aa: CASSLRGSYEQYF

clone_size: NA
v_call: TRBV18
j_call: TRBJ2-7
d_call: NA
cdr3_nt: TGTGCCAGCTCAGGAGGGGGTCCCCCCTACGAGCAGTACTTC
cdr3_aa: CASSGGGPPYEQYF

clone_size: NA
v_call: TRBV7-2
j_call: TRBJ2-3
d_call: TRBD2
cdr3_nt: TGTGCCAGCCACGGGCTAGCGGCCGCAGATACGCAGTATTTT
cdr3_aa: CASHGLAAADTQYF

clone_size: NA
v_call: TRBV25-1
j_call: TRBJ2-1
d_call: NA
cdr3_nt: TGTGCCAGCGCAGACAATCTCTACAATGAGCAGTTCTTC
cdr3_aa: CASADNLYNEQFF

clone_size: NA
v_call: TRBV6-2/TRBV6-3
j_call: TRBJ2-2
d_call: NA
cdr3_nt: TGTGCCAGCAGTTTAAATAGCGGGGAGCTGTTTTTT
cdr3_aa: CASSLNSGELFF

clone_size: NA
v_call: TRBV11-2
j_call: TRBJ2-6
d_call: NA
cdr3_nt: TGTGCCAGCAGCCAATTGCGACGGGGTCCGAGCTCTGGGGCCAACGTCCTGACTTTC
cdr3_aa: CASSQLRRGPSSGANVLTF

clone_size: NA
v_call: TRBV5-1
j_call: TRBJ2-1
d_call: NA
cdr3_nt: TGCGCCAGCAGCTTGGCCCGGAATGAGCAGTTCTTC
cdr3_aa: CASSLARNEQFF

clone_size: NA
v_call: TRBV5-1
j_call: TRBJ2-2
d_call: NA
cdr3_nt: TGCGCCAGCAGTTCCCGACAGGCGAACACCGGGGAGCTGTTTTTT
cdr3_aa: CASSSRQANTGELFF

clone_size: NA
v_call: TRBV5-4
j_call: TRBJ2-2
d_call: TRBD2
cdr3_nt: TGTGCCAGCAGCTTCTCGGGGGGGATGGCCGGGGAGCTGTTTTTT
cdr3_aa: CASSFSGGMAGELFF

clone_size: NA
v_call: TRBV4-2
j_call: TRBJ2-6
d_call: NA
cdr3_nt: TGTGCCAGCAGCCAAGTCCCAGCGGGGGCCAACGTCCTGACTTTC
cdr3_aa: CASSQVPAGANVLTF

clone_size: NA
v_call: TRBV25-1
j_call: TRBJ1-1
d_call: NA
cdr3_nt: TGTGCCAGCAGTGACCCATACACTGAAGCTTTCTTT
cdr3_aa: CASSDPYTEAFF

clone_size: NA
v_call: TRBV6-5
j_call: TRBJ2-1
d_call: NA
cdr3_nt: TGTGCCAGCAGTTACTCTAGGGATGAGCAGTTCTTC
cdr3_aa: CASSYSRDEQFF

clone_size: NA
v_call: TRBV3-1/TRBV3-2
j_call: TRBJ1-1
d_call: NA
cdr3_nt: TGTGCCAGCAGCCAACGGTACACTGAAGCTTTCTTT
cdr3_aa: CASSQRYTEAFF

clone_size: NA
v_call: TRBV2
j_call: TRBJ1-2
d_call: NA
cdr3_nt: TGTGCCAGAGGGGGAGACTATGGCTACACCTTC
cdr3_aa: CARGGDYGYTF

clone_size: NA
v_call: TRBV4-1
j_call: TRBJ1-5
d_call: NA
cdr3_nt: TGCGCCAGCAGCCAAGAGGTATGGGGTCAGCCCCAGCATTTT
cdr3_aa: CASSQEVWGQPQHF

clone_size: NA
v_call: TRBV4-2
j_call: TRBJ1-1
d_call: TRBD1
cdr3_nt: TGTGCCAGCAGCCACCAGGAGAGGGGGCGACGGGGCACTGAAGCTTTCTTT
cdr3_aa: CASSHQERGRRGTEAFF

clone_size: NA
v_call: TRBV9
j_call: TRBJ2-3
d_call: TRBD1
cdr3_nt: TGTGCCAGCAGCGGCCAGGGACAGGGGAGCACAGATACGCAGTATTTT
cdr3_aa: CASSGQGQGSTDTQYF